This T cell receptor (beta chain) was obtained from a study of T-cell reconstitution after alpha-beta-depleted transplantation in children. This clonotype has at least ten counts. The CDR3 totals 14 residues. V was pared by 3 bases and J by 4 bases, with 5 bases of the junction left unmatched. The germline CDR1 and CDR2 sequences are KGHDR and SFDVKD. A library of TCRbeta sequences, prepared with unique molecular identifiers, was generated. TCRdb redid the calling of the PCR reads with MiXCR, one entry per CDR3 protein. This repertoire shows fewer than 130,000 distinct CDR3 sequences, 10% found once; its top ten account for approximately 7.9%.

This specimen was PBMCs from the stem cell graft donor, taken from the stem cell graft. The receptor comes from a human donor who donated a stem cell graft to a child with acute lymphoblastic leukemia. J is TRBJ2-7 and V is TRBV24-1; TRBD1 agrees at 7 bases. For the CDR3, the DNA is TGTGCCACCAGTGATACGGGACAGTCATACGAGCAGTACTTC. Translation: CATSDTGQSYEQYF.